This TCR beta chain was sequenced during a study of beta chain features in type 1 diabetes. Germline trimming cut 1 base from V and 8 bases from J; bases unmatched to any gene: 7. This CDR3 comprises 15 residues. In germline, CDR1 is SGHDT, CDR2 YYEEEE. Study results and limitations: Researchers reported that naive, central memory and Treg TCRB repertoires appeared more similar in patients than in healthy donors. Researchers report that Type 1 diabetes patients had moderately but significantly shorter TCRB CDR3s across all four CD4+ subsets.

Heparinised blood was drawn once per donor, averaging about 100 mL. The authors sorted CD4+ naive, central memory, regulatory and stem cell-like memory cells via CD45RO/CCR7/CD25/CD127/CD95/CD27. Purities over 98% were achieved in all sorted populations. The authors reverse transcribed all of the isolated RNA, so sequencing captured expressed TCRB transcripts. Measured with immunoSEQ multiplex PCR; TCRdb has only the in-frame clones, and not every one. Of about 160,000 clones detected, around 8.6% appear once; the ten largest clones hold about 0.5%. A remark on this clone: The target antigen is unknown.

The V gene is TRBV5-6, the J gene TRBJ2-1; TRBD2 aligns across 9 bases. This sequence originates from a woman aged 18-29 years with type 1 diabetes. The sequenced material came from central memory CD4+ T cells from blood. The CDR3 reads CASSLRLAGRDEQFF. The CDR3 nucleotides read TGTGCCAGCAGCTTGCGGCTAGCGGGACGAGATGAGCAGTTCTTC.